Each of the 30 T cell receptor beta chains below was sequenced from the same sample in a study of regulatory T cells in long-lasting Graves disease. Investigators prepared the TCR beta libraries by applying iRepertoire HTBI primers and Arm-PCR of CDR3 regions. TCRdb reprocessed the multiplex PCR reads with MiXCR, giving one entry per CDR3 protein. The top ten clones hold around 12% of a sample with 560,000 or so distinct CDR3 sequences, about 16% of them seen once. Time point indicated: newly diagnosed GD, antithyroid drugs for less than 3 months. Extracted RNA from PBMCs served as the source of the TCR library. These data also featured in a second study, about T cells in Graves' hyperthyroidism and ophthalmopathy.

The sample in question was peripheral blood mononuclear cells (PBMCs), obtained at new diagnosis, from a patient treated with antithyroid drugs. Receptors originate from a man between 18 and 35 years old with Graves disease.

This clonotype was counted many times. The chain employs TRBV5-1 and TRBJ2-1, with TRBD2 identical over 8 bases. This CDR3 contains 19 residues. The germline V gene encodes CDR1 SGHRS and CDR2 YFSETQ. J lost 0 bases, V lost 3 bases, and 14 bases had no gene match. CDR3 in amino acids: CASSSSAGVAGSSYNEQFF. CDR3 DNA sequence: TGCGCCAGCAGCTCATCCGCGGGGGTAGCGGGGAGCTCCTACAATGAGCAGTTCTTC.

This clonotype came up many times. The J gene is TRBJ2-2, the V gene TRBV12-3 or TRBV12-4; tentatively, D is TRBD1 (6 bases). V lost 6 bases and J lost 7, with 9 bases in between. CDR3 length: 12 amino acids. DNA of the CDR3: TGTGCCAGCAGCTTACAGGGCGGGGAGCTGTTTTTT. Its translation: CASSLQGGELFF.

This chain connects TRBV9 to TRBJ1-1; D perhaps matches TRBD1 (6 bases). This CDR3 region has 15 residues. Germline V gene sequence: CDR1 SGDLS, CDR2 YYNGEE. Trimming pared 5 bases from V and 6 bases from J, leaving 20 bases between. This CDR3 is CASSGKTGLGAEAFF. The CDR3, as DNA: TGTGCCAGCAGTGGGAAGACAGGCCTGGGGGCTGAAGCTTTCTTT.

This chain links TRBV20-1 with TRBJ2-1; possible D gene TRBD2, 6 bases. V gave up 6 bases and J gave up 6 bases, with 12 bases separating them. Germline V CDR1 and CDR2: DFQATT, SNEGSKA (reference sequence). The CDR3 has 12 residues. The CDR3 DNA sequence: TGCAGTGCACACGGGAGAAGCAATGAGCAGTTCTTC. It encodes CSAHGRSNEQFF.

This clonotype turned up a few times. V gene TRBV5-5 combines with J gene TRBJ2-4; 8 bases agree with TRBD1. This CDR3 region has 14 residues. Per germline, CDR1 SGHKS and CDR2 YYEKEE (reference sequence). The ends lost 4 bases at V and 7 bases at J; junction bases unmatched: 7. CDR3 residues: CASSPRGPGNIQYF. Here the CDR3 DNA reads TGTGCCAGCAGCCCCAGGGGGCCGGGGAACATTCAGTACTTC.

DNA of the CDR3: TGTGCCAGCAGCGTCGGCGTTTTGGCCTACAATGAGCAGTTCTTC. As protein: CASSVGVLAYNEQFF. The chain combines TRBV9 with TRBJ2-1; D not resolved. From germline, CDR1 is SGDLS and CDR2 YYNGEE. The length of the CDR3 is 15 residues. V lost 2 bases and J lost 2, with 11 bases in between.

This clonotype was recorded many times. The chain uses TRBV5-1 and TRBJ1-2; TRBD1 is a possible D gene (6 bases). Per the germline V gene, CDR1 is SGHRS and CDR2 is YFSETQ. The length of the CDR3 is 12 residues. V lost 0 bases and J 8 bases, leaving 8 bases between the germline ends. The CDR3: CASSLAQGGYTF. In nucleotides, the CDR3 is TGCGCCAGCAGCTTGGCGCAGGGGGGCTACACCTTC.

This clonotype was detected ten times or more. The V call is TRBV5-1, the J call TRBJ2-1; D is perhaps TRBD1 (6 bases). Germline V gene lookup returns CDR1 SGHRS and CDR2 YFSETQ. V lost 6 bases, J lost 8 bases, and 15 bases lay in between. The CDR3 totals 13 residues. The CDR3 coding sequence is TGCGCCAGCAATATGCTGGGGGCGGATGAGCAGTTCTTC. This codes for CASNMLGADEQFF.

This clonotype was detected a few times. CDR3 coding DNA: TGTGCCAGCAGCCAAGTCCGACTAGCGGGAGCTTACGAGCAGTACTTC. Translation gives CASSQVRLAGAYEQYF. This chain uses TRBV4-2 with TRBJ2-7; 12 bases are shared with TRBD2. The CDR3 extends over 16 amino acids. J lost 4 bases, V lost 1 base, and 5 bases had no gene match. CDR1 is LGHNA, CDR2 YNFKEQ, per germline.

This clonotype occurred a few times. The rearrangement links TRBV11-2 to TRBJ2-3, with D unresolved. In germline, CDR1 is SGHAT, CDR2 FQNNGV. Between the trimmed V and J ends, which lost 8 bases and 7 bases, there was a span of 19 bases. The CDR3 runs to 14 residues. CDR3 in DNA: TGTGCCAGCTCACCCCCCAAATCGACACATACGCAGTATTTT. It specifies CASSPPKSTHTQYF.

This clonotype came up a few times. V usage is TRBV7-9 and J usage is TRBJ2-1; no reliable D call. Germline V gives CDR1 SEHNR, CDR2 FQNEAQ (reference sequence). With 5 bases removed from V and 9 bases from J, the gap between germline ends came to 14 bases. The CDR3 loop spans 13 amino acids. The CDR3 loop is CASSPSVSVEQFF. CDR3 bases: TGTGCCAGCAGCCCGTCCGTGTCTGTTGAGCAGTTCTTC. Filled out from reference TRBV7-9 and TRBJ2-1, the complete variable domain reads DTGVSQNPRHKITKRGQNVTFRCDPISEHNRLYWYRQTLGQGPEFLTYFQNEAQLEKSRLLSDRFSAERPKGSFSTLEIQRTEQGDSAMYLCASSPSVSVEQFFGPGTRLTVL.

This clonotype was seen only a few times. CDR3 in amino acids: CASSHRGPAELYEQYF. Written as DNA, the CDR3 is TGTGCCAGCAGCCACAGGGGGCCCGCCGAACTCTACGAGCAGTACTTC. The chain employs TRBV14 and TRBJ2-7, with 8 bases matching TRBD1. The CDR3 has 16 amino acids. V was pared by 3 bases and J by 3 bases, with 10 bases of the junction left unmatched. Per the germline V gene, CDR1 is SGHDN and CDR2 is FVKESK. The full variable domain, its missing parts supplied by reference TRBV14 and TRBJ2-7, is EAGVTQFPSHSVIEKGQTVTLRCDPISGHDNLYWYRRVMGKEIKFLLHFVKESKQDESGMPNNRFLAERTGGTYSTLKVQPAELEDSGVYFCASSHRGPAELYEQYFGPGTRLTVT.

This clonotype was seen repeatedly, ten times or more. The CDR3, as DNA: TGTGCCAGCAGCTCTAGCGGTTACGAGCAGTACTTC. Translation gives CASSSSGYEQYF. The V call is TRBV7-9, the J call TRBJ2-7; TRBD2 aligns across 7 bases. There are 12 residues in the CDR3. Losses at the gene ends were 4 bases for V and 4 bases for J; bases not matched to a gene: 1. Germline V lookup: CDR1 SEHNR, CDR2 FQNEAQ (reference sequence).

This clonotype appeared a few times. The V and J genes are TRBV9 and TRBJ2-3; 13 bases fit TRBD2. V dropped 3 bases and J dropped 4; count of bases not matched to a gene: 11. The CDR3 totals 18 residues. CDR1 and CDR2 (germline): SGDLS, YYNGEE. Here the CDR3 reads CASSDPRTSGSGADTQYF. The CDR3 nucleotides read TGTGCCAGCAGCGACCCCCGGACTAGCGGGAGTGGGGCAGATACGCAGTATTTT.

This clonotype was observed a handful of times. The chain links TRBV15 to TRBJ2-7; possible D gene TRBD1, 5 bases. V was clipped by 6 bases and J by 5 bases, with 11 bases between them. This CDR3 region has 12 residues. Germline V gives CDR1 LNHNV, CDR2 YYDKDF (reference sequence). The CDR3 nucleotides read TGTGCCACCAGTCCAGGGCAGGACGAGCAGTACTTC. Translated, it gives CATSPGQDEQYF.

This clonotype was counted a few times. V gene TRBV9 combines with J gene TRBJ2-1; 10 bases line up with TRBD2. Germline V gives CDR1 SGDLS, CDR2 YYNGEE. This CDR3 comprises 16 residues. With 4 bases clipped from V and 4 bases from J, the junction kept 8 bases outside the gene matches. CDR3 sequence: CASSPLLAGEYNEQFF. CDR3 DNA: TGTGCCAGCAGCCCCCTCCTAGCGGGAGAGTACAATGAGCAGTTCTTC.

J is TRBJ2-7 and V is TRBV5-1; the D is unclear. Germline CDR1 and CDR2: SGHRS and YFSETQ. The CDR3 loop spans 16 amino acids. Trimming cost V 3 bases and J 0 bases, with 16 bases left between them. CDR3 in amino acids: CASSSTTDSGSYEQYF. CDR3 sequence (DNA): TGCGCCAGCAGCTCCACCACAGATTCGGGCTCCTACGAGCAGTACTTC.

This clonotype appeared many times. The chain carries TRBV2 and TRBJ1-2; D gene uncertain. Trimming removed 8 bases from V and 3 bases from J, with 10 bases in between. This CDR3 region has 12 residues. Germline assignment: CDR1 SNHLY and CDR2 FYNNEI. The CDR3 sequence is CASRVADYGYTF. As DNA, the CDR3 is TGTGCCAGCCGGGTGGCCGACTATGGCTACACCTTC.

This clonotype was seen at least ten times. The chain combines TRBV20-1 with TRBJ1-1, with TRBD1 as a possible D gene (5 bases). Trimming pared 5 bases from V and 5 bases from J, leaving 18 bases between. The V gene's germline CDR1 is DFQATT and CDR2 SNEGSKA (reference sequence). CDR3 size: 14 residues. This CDR3 is CSAAPLGVRTEAFF. For the CDR3, the DNA is TGCAGTGCTGCTCCACTAGGGGTACGGACTGAAGCTTTCTTT.

Of note for this clonotype: A much larger clone is a single base away; this may be a read error. V and J are TRBV7-2 and TRBJ1-5, with D tentatively TRBD1 (5 bases). Trimming shortened V by 7 bases and J by 6 bases, and 13 bases separated the two germline ends. Germline assignment: CDR1 SGHTA and CDR2 FQGNSA. CDR3 length equals 13 residues. DNA for the CDR3: TGTGCCAGCAACTTGGGACGAGGTCAGCCCCAGCATTTT. This encodes CASNLGRGQPQHF.

The chain couples TRBV25-1 to TRBJ2-3; 9 bases align to TRBD2. The CDR3 has 15 amino acids. The V segment lost 5 bases and the J segment 6 bases; nucleotides outside the gene matches: 9. The V gene's germline CDR1 is MGHDK and CDR2 SYGVNS. The CDR3 DNA reads as TGTGCCAGCAGTCGTCAGCGGGAGGTCATGGATACGCAGTATTTT. Translated: CASSRQREVMDTQYF.

This clonotype was observed many times. The V call is TRBV27, the J call TRBJ2-1; D is possibly TRBD2 (5 bases). The CDR3 is made up of 16 amino acids. The V gene's germline CDR1 is MNHEY and CDR2 SMNVEV (reference sequence). V was cut by 2 bases and J by 1 base, with 12 bases left in between. CDR3 in amino acids: CASSLRAGRSYNEQFF. CDR3 DNA: TGTGCCAGCAGTTTAAGGGCGGGTAGGTCCTACAATGAGCAGTTCTTC.

The V call is TRBV27, the J call TRBJ2-7; D remains ambiguous. Germline CDR1 MNHEY, CDR2 SMNVEV (reference sequence). The germline V and J ends were trimmed by 5 bases and 2 bases, with 10 bases remaining between them. This CDR3 is 13 amino acids long. CDR3 in DNA: TGTGCCAGCAGTCTCACGGATACCTACGAGCAGTACTTC. It translates to CASSLTDTYEQYF.

This clonotype was seen ten or more times. This chain uses TRBV5-4 with TRBJ1-6, with D tentatively TRBD1 (5 bases). From germline, CDR1 is SGHNT and CDR2 YYREEE (reference sequence). The ends were cut back, 1 base at V and 10 bases at J, with 12 bases in the middle. The CDR3 runs 14 residues. The CDR3 region has the DNA TGTGCCAGCAGCTTGATAGGGGCGAACTCACCCCTCCACTTT. As protein: CASSLIGANSPLHF.

This clonotype was seen repeatedly, ten times or more. The chain links TRBV28 to TRBJ1-2; no definite D call. The CDR3 covers 12 residues. Germline-derived CDR1 and CDR2 are MDHEN and SYDVKM. Trimming left V 6 bases short and J 7 bases short, with 12 bases between. DNA of the CDR3: TGTGCCAGCAGCCCCGGGATCTTTGGCTACACCTTC. Protein: CASSPGIFGYTF.

This clonotype came up many times. The rearrangement uses TRBV12-3 or TRBV12-4 and TRBJ2-2; 10 bases map to TRBD1. This CDR3 has 16 residues. V lost 3 bases and J lost 3; bases outside the gene matches: 4. Here the CDR3 reads CASSFSGQGYTGELFF. CDR3 DNA: TGTGCCAGCAGTTTTTCGGGACAGGGGTACACCGGGGAGCTGTTTTTT.

J is TRBJ2-5 and V is TRBV30; D perhaps matches TRBD1 (6 bases). Germline V lookup: CDR1 GTSNPN, CDR2 SVGIG (reference sequence). The length of the CDR3 is 12 residues. Trimming left V 2 bases short and J 5 bases short, with 9 bases between. The CDR3 loop reads CAWSLDRETQYF. The DNA of the CDR3 is TGTGCCTGGAGTTTAGACAGGGAGACCCAGTACTTC.

This chain links TRBV4-1 with TRBJ1-1, with TRBD1 as a possible D gene (5 bases). Germline V gene lookup returns CDR1 MGHRA and CDR2 YSYEKL. Trimming cost V 4 bases and J 7 bases, with 16 bases left between them. The CDR3 extends over 14 amino acids. CDR3 residues: CASSPIGHGSEAFF. DNA for the CDR3: TGCGCCAGCAGCCCGATAGGACACGGAAGTGAAGCTTTCTTT.

The table lists this clonotype with many counts. This chain joins TRBV20-1 and TRBJ2-3, with 12 bases that match TRBD2. The germline CDR1 and CDR2 sequences are DFQATT and SNEGSKA (reference sequence). V lost 3 bases to trimming and J lost 5 bases; unmatched junction nucleotides: 6. This CDR3 has 15 residues. CDR3 bases: TGCAGTGCTAGCAGACTAGCGGGAGTCGGAGATACGCAGTATTTT. Translating it yields CSASRLAGVGDTQYF.

This clonotype showed up many times. V usage is TRBV12-3 or TRBV12-4 and J usage is TRBJ2-1, with D possibly being TRBD1 (5 bases). V gave up 4 bases and J gave up 2 bases, with 9 bases separating them. There are 14 residues in the CDR3. CDR3 DNA: TGTGCCAGCAGTTGGTCGGACACCTACAATGAGCAGTTCTTC. This sequence encodes CASSWSDTYNEQFF.